Presented here are 19 T cell receptor beta chains from one specimen sequenced in a study of T cell responses to AZD1222 COVID-19 vaccine. Sequencing used immunoSEQ multiplex PCR; TCRdb keeps in-frame clones, though not all of them. The sample contains 150,000 to 190,000 clones, just over 90% of which appear only once. Sequencing used peripheral blood, obtained on day 0 of AZD1222 vaccination. The source of these receptors is an adult in good health.

This clone was recorded a few times. V usage is TRBV5-4 and J usage is TRBJ2-7; D tentatively fits TRBD1 or TRBD2 (5 bases each). Per germline, CDR1 SGHNT and CDR2 YYREEE (reference sequence). V lost 3 bases and J 8 bases, leaving 15 bases between the germline ends. The CDR3 runs 13 residues. The CDR3 reads CASSWDEEVKQYF. The CDR3 DNA follows: TGTGCCAGCAGCTGGGACGAAGAAGTAAAGCAGTACTTC.

This chain uses TRBV15 with TRBJ1-1; D unresolved. V was trimmed by 1 base and J by 0 bases, leaving 15 bases between them. Germline CDR1 LNHNV, CDR2 YYDKDF (reference sequence). The CDR3 length is 17 residues. CDR3 region: CATSRGVIFPLNTEAFF. Here the CDR3 DNA reads TGTGCCACCAGCAGAGGGGTTATTTTCCCCCTGAACACTGAAGCTTTCTTT. Full variable domain (outside the CDR3, taken from reference TRBV15 and TRBJ1-1): DAMVIQNPRYQVTQFGKPVTLSCSQTLNHNVMYWYQQKSSQAPKLLFHYYDKDFNNEADTPDNFQSRRPNTSFCFLDIRSPGLGDTAMYLCATSRGVIFPLNTEAFFGQGTRLTVV.

The rearrangement links TRBV3-1 (or the pseudogene TRBV3-2) to TRBJ1-4, with 8 positions matching TRBD1. CDR3 size: 16 residues. CDR1 and CDR2 (germline): LGHDT, YNNKEL (reference sequence). With V trimmed by 4 bases and J by 1 base, 5 bases remained unmatched. The CDR3 bases are TGTGCCAGCAGCCTGGACAGGGTAAAAACTAATGAAAAACTGTTTTTT. It codes for CASSLDRVKTNEKLFF.

The chain employs TRBV28 and TRBJ1-5; D remains unclear. The CDR3 runs 12 residues. The V gene lost 7 bases and the J gene lost 5 bases, with 9 bases spanning the gap. The germline CDR1 and CDR2 sequences are MDHEN and SYDVKM. CDR3 protein: CASTLGYQPQHF. The CDR3 DNA reads TGTGCCAGCACCCTGGGGTATCAGCCCCAGCATTTT.

The rearrangement uses TRBV4-3 and TRBJ1-6, with D possibly matching TRBD1 (6 bases). The CDR3 has 15 amino acids. CDR1 and CDR2 (germline): LGHNA, YSLEER. V dropped 4 bases and J dropped 6 bases, with 13 bases sitting between them. CDR3 sequence reads: CASSLGQNSNSPLHF. The DNA of the CDR3 is TGCGCCAGCAGCCTCGGACAGAACAGTAATTCACCCCTCCACTTT.

The chain uses TRBV18 and TRBJ2-7, with a possible D match to TRBD2 (6 bases). There are 14 residues in the CDR3. The V gene's germline CDR1 is KGHSH and CDR2 LQKENI. V lost 2 bases and J lost 7, with 15 bases in between. CDR3 nucleotide sequence: TGTGCCAGCTCACCAGAGTCGGTAGCGGAAGAGCAGTACTTC. It yields the protein CASSPESVAEEQYF.

V gene TRBV27 combines with J gene TRBJ1-2; 7 bases agree with TRBD1. J gave up 7 bases and V 3 bases, and 5 bases lay outside the gene matches. Germline V gene sequence: CDR1 MNHEY, CDR2 SMNVEV (reference sequence). The CDR3 is 13 amino acids. This CDR3 reads CASSLAGGGGYTF. The CDR3 DNA follows: TGTGCCAGCAGTTTGGCAGGGGGGGGTGGCTACACCTTC.

The rearrangement uses TRBV9 and TRBJ1-2; TRBD1 aligns across 7 bases. CDR1 SGDLS and CDR2 YYNGEE come from the germline V gene. Unmatched junction bases numbered 9, after V lost 0 bases and J lost 4 bases. The CDR3 contains 16 residues. The CDR3 DNA reads TGTGCCAGCAGCGTAGGGAAGAGGGGGCAGGCCTATGGCTACACCTTC. This gives the protein CASSVGKRGQAYGYTF.

The J gene is TRBJ1-2, the V gene TRBV27; D possibly corresponds to TRBD1 (6 bases). Trimming took off 3 bases at V and 6 bases at J, with 14 bases between the two ends. CDR1 and CDR2 from the germline V gene are MNHEY and SMNVEV (reference sequence). The CDR3 totals 14 residues. The CDR3 loop is CASSFVSGVNGYTF. The CDR3 region has the DNA TGTGCCAGCAGTTTTGTGTCAGGGGTCAATGGCTACACCTTC.

The chain links TRBV7-2 to TRBJ2-1; the D is unclear. Germline-derived CDR1 and CDR2 are SGHTA and FQGNSA. V was clipped by 2 bases and J by 5 bases, with 10 bases between them. The CDR3 runs 14 residues. The CDR3 here is CASSLILTDNEQFF. CDR3 sequence (DNA): TGTGCCAGCAGCTTAATACTAACTGACAATGAGCAGTTCTTC. Based on the CDR3 plus reference TRBV7-2 and TRBJ2-1, the full variable domain is GAGVSQSPSNKVTEKGKDVELRCDPISGHTALYWYRQSLGQGLEFLIYFQGNSAPDKSGLPSDRFSAERTGGSVSTLTIQRTQQEDSAVYLCASSLILTDNEQFFGPGTRLTVL.

J is TRBJ2-7 and V is TRBV28; no reliable D call. From germline, CDR1 is MDHEN and CDR2 SYDVKM. This CDR3 is 10 amino acids long. Trimming stripped 8 bases from V and 6 bases from J, with 8 bases between. CDR3 loop: CASGSGEQYF. In DNA, the CDR3 is TGTGCCAGCGGATCTGGCGAGCAGTACTTC.

This clone was seen once. This chain uses TRBV19 with TRBJ1-5; weak D call: TRBD1 (6 bases). The CDR3 runs to 15 residues. Looked up from germline, CDR1 is LNHDA and CDR2 is SQIVND (reference sequence). The germline V and J ends were trimmed by 6 bases and 0 bases, with 12 bases remaining between them. Written as DNA, the CDR3 is TGTGCCAGTAGCGCGGGACATTATAGCAATCAGCCCCAGCATTTT. Translation: CASSAGHYSNQPQHF.

The chain uses TRBV19 and TRBJ1-2; D call uncertain. The CDR3 is made up of 14 amino acids. V shed 1 base and J shed 3 bases, with 9 bases lying between them. CDR1 and CDR2 (germline): LNHDA, SQIVND (reference sequence). DNA for the CDR3: TGTGCCAGTAGTATAGGCAGTAAATACTATGGCTACACCTTC. It encodes CASSIGSKYYGYTF.

The gene calls are TRBV3-1 (or the pseudogene TRBV3-2) and TRBJ2-1; 15 bases fit TRBD2. The CDR3 runs to 21 residues. Germline V gene lookup returns CDR1 LGHDT and CDR2 YNNKEL (reference sequence). The trim removed 4 bases at V and 0 bases at J, leaving 13 bases unmatched. The DNA of the CDR3 is TGTGCCAGCAGCCTACATCTAGGGACTAGCGGGAGGCTACTCTCCTACAATGAGCAGTTCTTC. Translating gives CASSLHLGTSGRLLSYNEQFF.

The chain links TRBV19 to TRBJ1-3; no clear D gene. The CDR3 runs 15 residues. From germline, CDR1 is LNHDA and CDR2 SQIVND (reference sequence). The V and J ends lost 5 bases and 0 bases respectively, with 11 bases between them. The CDR3 reads CASSRLLDSGNTIYF. The DNA of the CDR3 is TGTGCCAGTAGTCGCTTGCTTGACTCTGGAAACACCATATATTTT.

This clone was detected only once. The chain uses TRBV7-9 and TRBJ2-1, with D unclear. The CDR3 spans 13 residues. The V end lost 3 bases, the J end lost 7 bases, and 10 bases lay between the germline ends. Germline assignment: CDR1 SEHNR and CDR2 FQNEAQ (reference sequence). The DNA of the CDR3 is TGTGCCAGCAGCTTCACTGGACGGAATGAGCAGTTCTTC. Translating it yields CASSFTGRNEQFF.

The chain's CDR3 is CASSSPAVYEQYF. The CDR3 DNA reads as TGTGCCAGCAGCAGTCCCGCCGTCTACGAGCAGTACTTC. This chain uses TRBV6-5 with TRBJ2-7; no definite D call. CDR1 and CDR2 from the germline V gene are MNHEY and SVGAGI. With 6 bases removed from V and 3 bases from J, the gap between germline ends came to 12 bases. The CDR3 sequence is 13 residues long.

V gene TRBV7-8 combines with J gene TRBJ1-1; D may be TRBD1 (5 bases). V gave up 5 bases and J gave up 7 bases, with 20 bases separating them. This CDR3 comprises 15 residues. CDR1 is SGHVS, CDR2 FQNEAQ, per germline. CDR3: CASSNRDGGTLEAFF. CDR3 in DNA: TGTGCCAGCAGCAACCGGGACGGAGGAACACTTGAAGCTTTCTTT. The variable domain in full, with the rest retrieved from reference TRBV7-8 and TRBJ1-1, is GAGVSQSPRYKVAKRGQDVALRCDPISGHVSLFWYQQALGQGPEFLTYFQNEAQLDKSGLPSDRFFAERPEGSVSTLKIQRTQQEDSAVYLCASSNRDGGTLEAFFGQGTRLTVV.

The chain links TRBV7-8 to TRBJ1-4; D might be TRBD1 (5 bases). V gave up 1 base and J gave up 4 bases, with 10 bases separating them. Germline assignment: CDR1 SGHVS and CDR2 FQNEAQ. The CDR3 loop spans 15 amino acids. The CDR3 DNA reads TGTGCCAGCAGCTTAGAAGGGACTATTAATGAAAAACTGTTTTTT. It specifies CASSLEGTINEKLFF.